This T cell receptor (beta chain) was captured by sequencing in a study of OX40 agonist ivuxolimab in advanced cancers. Profiling relied on immunoSEQ multiplex PCR, and the TCRdb table lists in-frame clones only, not all of them. Of around 56,000 clones listed, about 80% were seen once; the top ten hold approximately 4.8%. This CDR3 is built from 14 residues. Germline assignment: CDR1 MNHNS and CDR2 SASEGT. V dropped 6 bases and J dropped 1; count of bases not matched to a gene: 3. This clonotype was sampled from an adult with an advanced solid tumor such as melanoma, head and neck, liver or kidney cancer. The rearrangement links TRBV6-1 to TRBJ1-3; 7 nucleotides line up with TRBD1. Here the sequenced sample was CD4+ or CD8+ T cells sorted from blood, taken in a trial of the OX40 agonist ivuxolimab. DNA of the CDR3: TGTGCCAGCAGCCAGACAGGGTCTGGAAACACCATATATTTT. It yields the protein CASSQTGSGNTIYF.